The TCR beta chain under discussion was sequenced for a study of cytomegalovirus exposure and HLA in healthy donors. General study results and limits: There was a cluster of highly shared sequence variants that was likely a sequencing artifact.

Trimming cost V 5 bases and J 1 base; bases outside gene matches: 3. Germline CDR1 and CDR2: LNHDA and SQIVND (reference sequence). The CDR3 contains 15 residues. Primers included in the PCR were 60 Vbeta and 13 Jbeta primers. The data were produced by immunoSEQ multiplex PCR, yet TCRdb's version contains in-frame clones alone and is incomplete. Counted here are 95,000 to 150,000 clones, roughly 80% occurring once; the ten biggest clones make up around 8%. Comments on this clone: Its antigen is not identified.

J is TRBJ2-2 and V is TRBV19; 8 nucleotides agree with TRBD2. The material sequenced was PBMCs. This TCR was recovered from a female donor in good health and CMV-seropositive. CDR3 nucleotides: TGTGCCAGTAGTCTCCTAGCGGGGAACACCGGGGAGCTGTTTTTT. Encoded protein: CASSLLAGNTGELFF. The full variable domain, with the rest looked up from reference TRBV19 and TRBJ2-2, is DGGITQSPKYLFRKEGQNVTLSCEQNLNHDAMYWYRQDPGQGLRLIYYSQIVNDFQKGDIAEGYSVSREKKESFPLTVTSAQKNPTAFYLCASSLLAGNTGELFFGEGSRLTVL.